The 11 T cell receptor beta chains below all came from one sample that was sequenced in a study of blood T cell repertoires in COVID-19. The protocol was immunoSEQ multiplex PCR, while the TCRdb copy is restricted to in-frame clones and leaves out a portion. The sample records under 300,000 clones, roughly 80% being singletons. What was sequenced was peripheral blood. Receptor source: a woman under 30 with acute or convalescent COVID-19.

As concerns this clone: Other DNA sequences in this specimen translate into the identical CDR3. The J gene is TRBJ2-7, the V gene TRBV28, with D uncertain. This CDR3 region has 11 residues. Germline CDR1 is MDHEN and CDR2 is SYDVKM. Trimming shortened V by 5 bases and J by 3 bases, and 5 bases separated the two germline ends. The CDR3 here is CASSPGYEQYF. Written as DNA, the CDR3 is TGTGCCAGCAGTCCGGGCTACGAGCAGTACTTC.

CDR3 DNA sequence: TGTGCCATCAGCGCGGAGGTGGACTACGAGCAGTACTTC. It translates to CAISAEVDYEQYF. The V call is TRBV10-3, the J call TRBJ2-7; maybe TRBD2 (5 bases). Germline values: CDR1 ENHRY, CDR2 SYGVKD. The CDR3 contains 13 residues. V was cut by 6 bases and J by 3 bases, with 12 bases left in between.

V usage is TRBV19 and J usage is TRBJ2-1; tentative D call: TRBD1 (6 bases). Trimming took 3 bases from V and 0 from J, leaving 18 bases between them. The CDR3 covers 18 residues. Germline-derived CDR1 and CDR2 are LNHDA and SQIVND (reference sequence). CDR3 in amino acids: CASSMGATASSSYNEQFF. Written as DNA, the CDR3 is TGTGCCAGTAGTATGGGGGCGACAGCCTCGAGCTCCTACAATGAGCAGTTCTTC.

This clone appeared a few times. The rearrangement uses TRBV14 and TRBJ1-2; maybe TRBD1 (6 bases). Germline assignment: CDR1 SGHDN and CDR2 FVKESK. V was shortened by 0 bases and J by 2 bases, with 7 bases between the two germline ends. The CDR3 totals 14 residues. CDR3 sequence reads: CASSQDQGNYGYTF. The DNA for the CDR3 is TGTGCCAGCAGCCAAGATCAGGGGAACTATGGCTACACCTTC.

CDR3: CASSLSPDIFSTYEQYF. In nucleotides, the CDR3 is TGTGCCAGCAGTTTATCCCCGGACATCTTTTCAACCTACGAGCAGTACTTC. The chain combines TRBV28 with TRBJ2-7; D perhaps matches TRBD1 (5 bases). V was pared by 1 base and J by 2 bases, with 18 bases between. This CDR3 is built from 17 residues. The germline V gene has CDR1 MDHEN and CDR2 SYDVKM.

CDR3 nucleotides: TGTGCCATCAGTGACCAAGAGGGACTAGCGGGAAACAATGAGCAGTTCTTC. As protein: CAISDQEGLAGNNEQFF. The chain combines TRBV10-3 with TRBJ2-1; 13 bases match TRBD2. The CDR3 covers 17 residues. Germline CDR1 reads ENHRY; CDR2 reads SYGVKD. J lost 5 bases, V lost 3 bases, and 7 bases had no gene match.

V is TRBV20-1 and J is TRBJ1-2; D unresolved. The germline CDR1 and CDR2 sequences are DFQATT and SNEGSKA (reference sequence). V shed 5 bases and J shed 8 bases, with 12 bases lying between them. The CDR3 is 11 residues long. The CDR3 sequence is CSAPPTRGYTF. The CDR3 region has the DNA TGCAGTGCTCCACCGACTCGGGGCTACACCTTC.

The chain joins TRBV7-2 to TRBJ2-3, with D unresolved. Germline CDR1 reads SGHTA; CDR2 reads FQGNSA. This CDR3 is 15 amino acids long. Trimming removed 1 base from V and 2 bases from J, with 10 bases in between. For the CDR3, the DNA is TGTGCCAGCAGCTTAGGAGTCATCTTCACAGATACGCAGTATTTT. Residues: CASSLGVIFTDTQYF. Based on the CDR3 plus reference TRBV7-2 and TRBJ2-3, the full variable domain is GAGVSQSPSNKVTEKGKDVELRCDPISGHTALYWYRQSLGQGLEFLIYFQGNSAPDKSGLPSDRFSAERTGGSVSTLTIQRTQQEDSAVYLCASSLGVIFTDTQYFGPGTRLTVL.

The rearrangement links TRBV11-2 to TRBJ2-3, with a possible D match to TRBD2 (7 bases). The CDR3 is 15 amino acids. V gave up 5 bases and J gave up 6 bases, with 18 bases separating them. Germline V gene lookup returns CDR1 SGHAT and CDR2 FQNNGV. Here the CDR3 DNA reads TGTGCCAGCAGCCGAGAGGGGGGGGGCTCGGATACGCAGTATTTT. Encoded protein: CASSREGGGSDTQYF.

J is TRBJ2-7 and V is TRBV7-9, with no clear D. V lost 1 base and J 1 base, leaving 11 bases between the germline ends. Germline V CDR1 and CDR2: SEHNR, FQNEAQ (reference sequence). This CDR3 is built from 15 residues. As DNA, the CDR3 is TGTGCCAGCAGCTTAGTTCACAACGGGTCCTACGAGCAGTACTTC. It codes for CASSLVHNGSYEQYF. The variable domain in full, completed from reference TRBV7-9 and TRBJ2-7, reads DTGVSQNPRHKITKRGQNVTFRCDPISEHNRLYWYRQTLGQGPEFLTYFQNEAQLEKSRLLSDRFSAERPKGSFSTLEIQRTEQGDSAMYLCASSLVHNGSYEQYFGPGTRLTVT.

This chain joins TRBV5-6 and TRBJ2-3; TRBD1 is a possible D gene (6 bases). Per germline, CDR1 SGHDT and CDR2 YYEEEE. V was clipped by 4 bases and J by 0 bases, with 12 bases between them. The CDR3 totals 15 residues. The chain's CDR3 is CASSPSTGSTDTQYF. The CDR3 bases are TGTGCCAGCAGCCCTTCGACAGGAAGCACAGATACGCAGTATTTT.